Reported below is one TCR beta chain. Participants came from about two dozen US areas, aged roughly 18 to 89 years. Only in-frame clones appear in the TCRdb table, and some are missing; sequencing was by immunoSEQ multiplex PCR. The sample yields 200,000 to 300,000 clones, about 87% seen once. This sample is drawn from a study of blood T cell repertoires in COVID-19. Study background: Sample material is recorded as cDNA or gDNA derived from T cells, B-cell-depleted T cells, or PBMCs.

The CDR3 covers 16 residues. J was trimmed by 2 bases and V by 5 bases; bases with no gene match: 5. In germline, CDR1 is KGHDR, CDR2 SFDVKD. The chain couples TRBV24-1 to TRBJ2-6; 7 nucleotides match TRBD1. The sequenced material came from PBMCs or T cells enriched from blood (not recorded which). The receptor was isolated from a woman between 40 and 50 years old with acute COVID-19. This CDR3 is CATSAPGQPGANVLTF. The CDR3 DNA is TGTGCCACCAGTGCCCCGGGACAGCCTGGGGCCAACGTCCTGACTTTC.